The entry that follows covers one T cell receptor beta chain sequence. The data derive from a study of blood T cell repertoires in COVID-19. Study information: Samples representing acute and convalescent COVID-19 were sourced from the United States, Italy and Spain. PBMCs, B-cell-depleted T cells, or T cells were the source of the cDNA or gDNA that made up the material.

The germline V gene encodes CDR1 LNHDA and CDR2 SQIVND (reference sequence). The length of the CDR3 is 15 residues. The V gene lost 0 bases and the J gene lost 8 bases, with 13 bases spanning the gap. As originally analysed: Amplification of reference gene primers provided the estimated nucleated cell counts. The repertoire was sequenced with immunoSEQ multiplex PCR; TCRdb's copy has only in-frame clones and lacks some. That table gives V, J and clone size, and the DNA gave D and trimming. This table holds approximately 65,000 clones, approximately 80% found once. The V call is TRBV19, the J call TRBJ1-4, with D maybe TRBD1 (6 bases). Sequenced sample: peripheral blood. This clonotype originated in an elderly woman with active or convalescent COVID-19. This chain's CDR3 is CASSIDGRGGEKLFF. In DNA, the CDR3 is TGTGCCAGTAGTATAGATGGCAGGGGCGGCGAAAAACTGTTTTTT.